The 23 T cell receptor beta chains below were found in one sample sequenced in a study of CD8+ T cells in alopecia areata. Treatment defined: oral pan-JAK inhibitor, 5-10 mg twice daily. RNA, once extracted, was reverse transcribed into cDNA for use as the sequencing template. Libraries were prepared by immunoSEQ multiplex PCR; TCRdb keeps only in-frame clonotypes and omits some of them. This table has 200,000 to 250,000 clones, more than 45% appearing once. Sequences were derived from CD4+ T cells sorted from blood, sampled at week 4, from a patient treated with tofacitinib. These receptor sequences come from a human donor with alopecia areata.

The chain couples TRBV30 to TRBJ1-1; no reliable D call. Trimming took off 4 bases at V and 7 bases at J, with 13 bases between the two ends. Germline values: CDR1 GTSNPN, CDR2 SVGIG (reference sequence). The CDR3 has 12 amino acids. The CDR3, as DNA: TGTGCCTGGAAGCGATCCGCTAATGAAGCTTTCTTT. Protein sequence: CAWKRSANEAFF.

Comment on this clone: Lacking the conserved final phenylalanine or tryptophan, this CDR3 likely reflects a read error. Because the CDR3's place on the DNA is in doubt, the DNA is left out and the CDR3 is given as listed by TCRdb. The chain links TRBV15 to TRBJ1-2; TRBD1 is the table's D call, not checked against the DNA. The CDR3 is 13 residues long, counting both termini. The germline V gene encodes CDR1 LNHNV and CDR2 YYDKDF (reference sequence). CDR3: CATSRKSPGQVSV.

The rearrangement joins TRBV6-5 to TRBJ2-2; D gene uncertain. CDR1 MNHEY and CDR2 SVGAGI come from the germline V gene. V shed 6 bases and J shed 5 bases, with 10 bases lying between them. The CDR3 has 13 amino acids. The CDR3 region is CASSNLITGELFF. As DNA, the CDR3 is TGTGCCAGCAGCAACCTGATTACCGGGGAGCTGTTTTTT.

This clone was observed a single time. The chain links TRBV18 to TRBJ2-1, with 12 bases fitting TRBD2. The CDR3 extends over 16 amino acids. The trim removed 5 bases at V and 5 bases at J, leaving 7 bases unmatched. Germline V gene data show CDR1 as KGHSH and CDR2 as LQKENI. The CDR3 is CASSRTSGGRNNEQFF. The CDR3 DNA is TGTGCCAGCTCAAGAACTAGCGGGGGGCGAAACAATGAGCAGTTCTTC. Complete variable domain (other parts from reference TRBV18 and TRBJ2-1): NAGVMQNPRHLVRRRGQEARLRCSPMKGHSHVYWYRQLPEEGLKFMVYLQKENIIDESGMPKERFSAEFPKEGPSILRIQQVVRGDSAAYFCASSRTSGGRNNEQFFGPGTRLTVL.

About this clone: Germline is not matched at one junction end, which may reflect a read error. This chain uses TRBV5-6 with TRBJ1-6; perhaps TRBD1 as D (5 bases). The CDR3 is made up of 17 amino acids. CDR1 SGHDT and CDR2 YYEEEE come from the germline V gene. The CDR3 region is CASSPSTGVLHNSPPHF. CDR3 bases: TGTGCCAGCAGTCCGTCCACAGGCGTCTTACATAATTCACCCCCCCACTTT.

The chain is built from TRBV2 and TRBJ2-5; perhaps TRBD1 as D (5 bases). Germline V gene sequence: CDR1 SNHLY, CDR2 FYNNEI. The ends were cut back, 1 base at V and 2 bases at J, with 11 bases in the middle. The CDR3 extends over 15 amino acids. CDR3 coding DNA: TGTGCCAGCAGTGAAGGATGGACAATACAAGAGACCCAGTACTTC. It encodes CASSEGWTIQETQYF.

The chain is built from TRBV30 and TRBJ1-1; 7 bases are shared with TRBD1. J lost 3 bases, V lost 2 bases, and 3 bases had no gene match. This CDR3 has 13 residues. Per germline, CDR1 GTSNPN and CDR2 SVGIG (reference sequence). The CDR3 bases are TGTGCCTGGAGTCCCAGGGGGGACACTGAAGCTTTCTTT. It is translated as CAWSPRGDTEAFF.

The chain couples TRBV30 to TRBJ2-1; D not certain. Germline-derived CDR1 and CDR2 are GTSNPN and SVGIG (reference sequence). V lost 0 bases and J 0 bases, leaving 9 bases between the germline ends. CDR3 length: 15 amino acids. CDR3 loop: CAWSVTVSSYNEQFF. CDR3 in DNA: TGTGCCTGGAGTGTAACAGTCAGCTCCTACAATGAGCAGTTCTTC.

This clone was seen only a few times. The chain has TRBV7-2 and TRBJ1-1; D not resolved. Trimming removed 5 bases from V and 0 bases from J, with 10 bases in between. The CDR3 has 14 residues. Germline lookup yields CDR1 SGHTA and CDR2 FQGNSA. The CDR3 DNA is TGTGCCAGCAGCCCTCAGACTTTGAACACTGAAGCTTTCTTT. Its protein is CASSPQTLNTEAFF. The whole variable domain, filled in from reference TRBV7-2 and TRBJ1-1, reads GAGVSQSPSNKVTEKGKDVELRCDPISGHTALYWYRQSLGQGLEFLIYFQGNSAPDKSGLPSDRFSAERTGGSVSTLTIQRTQQEDSAVYLCASSPQTLNTEAFFGQGTRLTVV.

The V and J genes are TRBV29-1 and TRBJ2-1; TRBD1 matches at 9 bases. Germline CDR1 is SQVTM and CDR2 is ANQGSEA. With V trimmed by 6 bases and J by 9 bases, 9 bases remained unmatched. The CDR3 runs 13 residues. CDR3 coding DNA: TGCAGCGTGGGACAGGGCGTTTTCGGTGAGCAGTTCTTC. This codes for CSVGQGVFGEQFF.

The chain joins TRBV6-5 to TRBJ2-7; D may be TRBD1 (6 bases). With 4 bases removed from V and 6 bases from J, the gap between germline ends came to 13 bases. The CDR3 length is 13 residues. In germline, CDR1 is MNHEY, CDR2 SVGAGI. The CDR3 DNA sequence: TGTGCCAGCAGTTTCGTACAGGGTGGCGAGCAGTACTTC. It codes for CASSFVQGGEQYF.

The chain recombines TRBV2 with TRBJ2-7; D is perhaps TRBD1 (6 bases). The V end was cut by 8 bases, the J end by 1 base, with 9 bases between. Germline V gives CDR1 SNHLY, CDR2 FYNNEI. This CDR3 comprises 12 residues. CDR3 protein: CASGGQSYEQYF. The DNA of the CDR3 is TGTGCCAGCGGAGGACAGTCCTACGAGCAGTACTTC.

The V and J genes are TRBV9 and TRBJ1-2, with D hard to call. The germline V gene has CDR1 SGDLS and CDR2 YYNGEE. V dropped 1 base and J dropped 2 bases, with 18 bases sitting between them. CDR3 size: 17 residues. CDR3 residues: CASSVSLRWCLNYGYTF. The CDR3, as DNA: TGTGCCAGCAGCGTAAGCCTGAGGTGGTGTCTCAACTATGGCTACACCTTC. The full variable domain, with the rest looked up from reference TRBV9 and TRBJ1-2, is DSGVTQTPKHLITATGQRVTLRCSPRSGDLSVYWYQQSLDQGLQFLIQYYNGEERAKGNILERFSAQQFPDLHSELNLSSLELGDSALYFCASSVSLRWCLNYGYTFGSGTRLTVV.

The rearrangement uses TRBV29-1 and TRBJ1-1; 8 nucleotides agree with TRBD1. Unmatched junction bases numbered 7, after V lost 3 bases and J lost 4 bases. The germline V gene encodes CDR1 SQVTM and CDR2 ANQGSEA. The CDR3 has 14 residues. The CDR3 sequence is CSVDRDRGSTEAFF. The CDR3 region has the DNA TGCAGCGTTGACCGCGACAGGGGAAGCACTGAAGCTTTCTTT.

In its sample, this clone was seen many times. This chain uses TRBV5-1 with TRBJ2-1, with D hard to call. CDR1 SGHRS and CDR2 YFSETQ come from the germline V gene. The V end was cut by 3 bases, the J end by 0 bases, with 13 bases between. This CDR3 is 16 amino acids long. CDR3 sequence reads: CASSSQPGSSYNEQFF. CDR3 nucleotide sequence: TGCGCCAGCAGCTCCCAGCCTGGAAGCTCCTACAATGAGCAGTTCTTC.

The chain has TRBV29-1 and TRBJ2-3; 12 nucleotides line up with TRBD2. Germline assignment: CDR1 SQVTM and CDR2 ANQGSEA. This CDR3 has 14 amino acids. V shed 6 bases, J shed 5 bases, and the junction held 6 bases outside the gene matches. CDR3 sequence: CSVDLAGGVDTQYF. The CDR3 bases are TGCAGCGTCGATCTAGCGGGGGGGGTAGATACGCAGTATTTT.

This clone was seen more than once but under ten times. V gene TRBV4-3 combines with J gene TRBJ1-4; the D is unclear. The germline gives CDR1 LGHNA, CDR2 YSLEER. The CDR3 covers 14 residues. The V end was cut by 1 base, the J end by 8 bases, with 11 bases between. CDR3 sequence: CASSQVSLREKLFF. As DNA, the CDR3 is TGCGCCAGCAGCCAAGTAAGCCTTCGGGAAAAACTGTTTTTT.

In this sample, this clone turned up a few times. The rearrangement joins TRBV29-1 to TRBJ2-2; TRBD1 agrees at 8 bases. CDR3 length: 15 amino acids. V gave up 4 bases and J gave up 3 bases; unmatched junction bases: 7. Germline CDR1 reads SQVTM; CDR2 reads ANQGSEA. The CDR3 DNA follows: TGCAGCGTTGCGAGACAGGGGTTGGACACCGGGGAGCTGTTTTTT. It specifies CSVARQGLDTGELFF.

CDR3 sequence: CASKGTGVTEAFF. The CDR3 bases are TGTGCCAGCAAAGGGACAGGGGTAACTGAAGCTTTCTTT. V and J are TRBV6-6 and TRBJ1-1, with TRBD1 matching 10 bases. CDR1 and CDR2 (germline): MNHNY, SVGAGI (reference sequence). V lost 7 bases and J lost 5; bases outside the gene matches: 4. The CDR3 is made up of 13 amino acids.

The CDR3 is CASGANYGYTF. DNA of the CDR3: TGTGCCAGCGGGGCCAACTATGGCTACACCTTC. This chain connects TRBV27 to TRBJ1-2; tentative D call: TRBD1 (5 bases). The CDR3 length is 11 residues. Germline assignment: CDR1 MNHEY and CDR2 SMNVEV (reference sequence). V lost 8 bases and J lost 2, with 6 bases in between.

This clone was seen only a few times. V gene TRBV7-2 combines with J gene TRBJ1-2; no definite D call. Germline V CDR1 and CDR2: SGHTA, FQGNSA. Deletions cut 0 bases from V and 0 bases from J, with 11 bases between. The CDR3 runs to 16 residues. CDR3 sequence: CASSLAALSANYGYTF. The CDR3 DNA is TGTGCCAGCAGCTTAGCGGCTTTGAGCGCTAACTATGGCTACACCTTC.

This clone has just one count. This sequence joins TRBV30 and TRBJ1-1; D ambiguous. Germline V gene lookup returns CDR1 GTSNPN and CDR2 SVGIG (reference sequence). The ends were cut back, 2 bases at V and 0 bases at J, with 7 bases in the middle. The CDR3 covers 13 residues. Written as DNA, the CDR3 is TGTGCCTGGAGTCCCCCGTTGAACACTGAAGCTTTCTTT. Encoded protein: CAWSPPLNTEAFF.

The sample holds a few counts of this clone. This chain uses TRBV4-3 with TRBJ1-5; D may be TRBD1 (6 bases). Deletions cut 3 bases from V and 7 bases from J, with 16 bases between. Germline V gives CDR1 LGHNA, CDR2 YSLEER. The CDR3 loop spans 15 amino acids. CDR3 in DNA: TGCGCCAGCAGCCAGACCATGGGGGGCGAACAGCCCCAGCATTTT. As protein: CASSQTMGGEQPQHF.